A single sample gave rise to the 17 T cell receptor beta chains below, sequenced in a study of blood T cell repertoires in COVID-19. TCRdb's table, derived via immunoSEQ multiplex PCR, lists solely in-frame clones and lacks some. The sample has some 220,000 clones, 80% to 90% seen once; the top ten hold 15% to 20%. Sequenced sample: peripheral blood. The receptors shown here come from a woman of 80 years or more with active or convalescent COVID-19.

The chain is built from TRBV18 and TRBJ2-2, with 8 bases that match TRBD1. Per germline, CDR1 KGHSH and CDR2 LQKENI. The CDR3 length is 15 residues. V trimming: 6 bases; J trimming: 7 bases; junction bases outside the gene matches: 10. The CDR3 is CASSKTGAIGGELFF. The CDR3 region has the DNA TGTGCCAGCTCGAAGACAGGGGCAATCGGCGGGGAGCTGTTTTTT.

The rearrangement links TRBV7-3 to TRBJ2-5, with TRBD1 matching 7 bases. The CDR3 length is 15 residues. The ends lost 2 bases at V and 6 bases at J; junction bases unmatched: 9. Germline V CDR1 and CDR2: SGHTA, FQGTGA. The CDR3 DNA sequence: TGTGCCAGCAGCTTATACAGGGGCGATTTAAAGACCCAGTACTTC. Residues: CASSLYRGDLKTQYF.

This clone was detected once. This chain connects TRBV12-5 to TRBJ2-1; weak D call: TRBD2 (7 bases). Trimming pared 4 bases from V and 9 bases from J, leaving 25 bases between. In germline, CDR1 is LGHNT, CDR2 FRNRAP. This CDR3 has 17 residues. The CDR3 spells CASGWTAGAGAFGEQFF. The CDR3 coding sequence is TGTGCTAGTGGTTGGACCGCAGGGGCGGGAGCGTTCGGTGAGCAGTTCTTC.

The rearrangement joins TRBV5-1 to TRBJ1-2; 8 positions match TRBD1. With V trimmed by 4 bases and J by 0 bases, 5 bases remained unmatched. The germline V gene has CDR1 SGHRS and CDR2 YFSETQ. The CDR3 is 15 amino acids. The CDR3 DNA sequence: TGCGCCAGCAGCATTGGACAGGGAGCTAACTATGGCTACACCTTC. This sequence encodes CASSIGQGANYGYTF.

This clone was observed once. The rearrangement joins TRBV2 to TRBJ2-1, with 10 bases identical to TRBD2. This CDR3 region has 15 residues. Germline lookup yields CDR1 SNHLY and CDR2 FYNNEI. Germline trimming cut 6 bases from V and 2 bases from J; bases unmatched to any gene: 4. The CDR3: CASRALAGAYNEQFF. The DNA of the CDR3 is TGTGCCAGCAGGGCCCTAGCGGGGGCCTACAATGAGCAGTTCTTC. The complete variable domain, with remaining parts taken from reference TRBV2 and TRBJ2-1, reads EPEVTQTPSHQVTQMGQEVILRCVPISNHLYFYWYRQILGQKVEFLVSFYNNEISEKSEIFDDQFSVERPDGSNFTLKIRSTKLEDSAMYFCASRALAGAYNEQFFGPGTRLTVL.

This clone was detected only a few times. This rearrangement joins TRBV2 to TRBJ1-1; D call uncertain. V was cut by 6 bases and J by 1 base, with 12 bases left in between. There are 14 residues in the CDR3. Germline V gives CDR1 SNHLY, CDR2 FYNNEI. Written as DNA, the CDR3 is TGTGCCAGCAGCCCTGAGGGATCGAACACTGAAGCTTTCTTT. It yields the protein CASSPEGSNTEAFF.

The chain combines TRBV7-3 with TRBJ1-1; 9 nucleotides align to TRBD1. The ends lost 4 bases at V and 6 bases at J; junction bases unmatched: 9. The CDR3 contains 15 residues. Per the germline V gene, CDR1 is SGHTA and CDR2 is FQGTGA. The CDR3 nucleotides read TGTGCCAGCAGCTCATCCGGGACAGGGAGGGCTGAAGCTTTCTTT. This codes for CASSSSGTGRAEAFF. The full variable domain, completed using reference TRBV7-3 and TRBJ1-1, is GAGVSQTPSNKVTEKGKYVELRCDPISGHTALYWYRQSLGQGPEFLIYFQGTGAADDSGLPNDRFFAVRPEGSVSTLKIQRTERGDSAVYLCASSSSGTGRAEAFFGQGTRLTVV.

Regarding this clone: Other DNA sequences in this sample translate to the same CDR3. The chain combines TRBV5-1 with TRBJ2-5; weak D call: TRBD1 (6 bases). There are 13 residues in the CDR3. Trimming stripped 4 bases from V and 2 bases from J, with 9 bases between. Germline V CDR1 and CDR2: SGHRS, YFSETQ. This chain's CDR3 is CASSGQGQETQYF. For the CDR3, the DNA is TGCGCCAGCAGCGGGCAGGGGCAAGAGACCCAGTACTTC.

This sequence joins TRBV4-2 and TRBJ2-5; 10 bases are a match to TRBD2. The CDR3 runs to 17 residues. From germline, CDR1 is LGHNA and CDR2 YNFKEQ. J was trimmed by 1 base and V by 1 base; bases with no gene match: 6. The CDR3 loop reads CASSQVALAGSQETQYF. DNA of the CDR3: TGTGCCAGCAGCCAAGTCGCACTAGCGGGGAGCCAAGAGACCCAGTACTTC.

In this sample, this clone turned up once. This chain connects TRBV5-1 to TRBJ1-2, with 12 positions matching TRBD1. CDR3 size: 16 residues. Germline assignment: CDR1 SGHRS and CDR2 YFSETQ. V shed 4 bases and J 3 bases; nucleotides not matched to a gene: 7. CDR3 in DNA: TGCGCCAGCAGCAGACCCGGGACAGGGGGCGACTATGGCTACACCTTC. Translation gives CASSRPGTGGDYGYTF. Full variable domain (rest looked up from reference TRBV5-1 and TRBJ1-2): KAGVTQTPRYLIKTRGQQVTLSCSPISGHRSVSWYQQTPGQGLQFLFEYFSETQRNKGNFPGRFSGRQFSNSRSEMNVSTLELGDSALYLCASSRPGTGGDYGYTFGSGTRLTVV.

This rearrangement joins TRBV5-6 to TRBJ1-2; TRBD1 is a possible D gene (5 bases). The CDR3 length is 17 residues. V lost 2 bases and J lost 5, with 22 bases in between. The germline CDR1 and CDR2 sequences are SGHDT and YYEEEE. The CDR3 coding sequence is TGTGCCAGCAGCTTTTGGACCGGGAGCTGGGGCGGTTATGGCTACACCTTC. Amino acid sequence: CASSFWTGSWGGYGYTF.

The V and J genes are TRBV7-9 and TRBJ2-7; TRBD1 is a possible D gene (7 bases). Germline-derived CDR1 and CDR2 are SEHNR and FQNEAQ (reference sequence). V was shortened by 2 bases and J by 6 bases, with 20 bases between the two germline ends. CDR3 length: 16 amino acids. CDR3 nucleotides: TGTGCCAGCAGCTTACTGACAGGGCGGGACCTGGGCGAGCAGTACTTC. Translating gives CASSLLTGRDLGEQYF.

V usage is TRBV5-1 and J usage is TRBJ2-5; 8 nucleotides agree with TRBD1. The CDR3 length is 14 residues. CDR1 is SGHRS, CDR2 YFSETQ, per germline. Trimming at V came to 1 base and at J to 5 bases, leaving 4 bases not matched to a gene. CDR3 sequence reads: CASSLWTGRETQYF. CDR3 DNA: TGCGCCAGCAGCTTGTGGACAGGGAGGGAGACCCAGTACTTC.

The chain recombines TRBV13 with TRBJ2-7; 11 nucleotides agree with TRBD2. Germline values: CDR1 PRHDT, CDR2 FYEKMQ (reference sequence). Unmatched junction bases numbered 6, after V lost 5 bases and J lost 6 bases. The CDR3 covers 14 residues. CDR3 sequence (DNA): TGTGCCAGCAGCAGACTAGCGGGGATAGTCGAGCAGTACTTC. It codes for CASSRLAGIVEQYF.

The gene calls are TRBV5-1 and TRBJ2-5; 7 nucleotides match TRBD2. The CDR3 extends over 14 amino acids. The ends lost 2 bases at V and 2 bases at J; junction bases unmatched: 3. CDR1 SGHRS and CDR2 YFSETQ come from the germline V gene. CDR3 in amino acids: CASSLTGGQETQYF. CDR3 DNA: TGCGCCAGCAGCTTAACGGGAGGTCAAGAGACCCAGTACTTC.

The rearrangement links TRBV19 to TRBJ1-5; D possibly corresponds to TRBD1 (6 bases). In germline, CDR1 is LNHDA, CDR2 SQIVND (reference sequence). The CDR3 is 14 residues long. Between the trimmed V and J ends, which lost 5 bases and 3 bases, there was a span of 11 bases. This CDR3 reads CASSLDSFNQPQHF. The CDR3 nucleotides are TGTGCCAGTAGTTTGGACAGTTTCAATCAGCCCCAGCATTTT.

The J gene is TRBJ2-7, the V gene TRBV9; D is possibly TRBD2 (5 bases). V lost 3 bases to trimming and J lost 3 bases, with 10 bases between them. Germline V gives CDR1 SGDLS, CDR2 YYNGEE. CDR3 size: 13 residues. Written as DNA, the CDR3 is TGTGCCAGCAGCGCGGGATCCAGCTACGAGCAGTACTTC. It is translated as CASSAGSSYEQYF.